Below are 3 T cell receptor beta chains sequenced from a single sample in a study of cytomegalovirus exposure and HLA in healthy donors. The PCR made use of 60 Vbeta and 13 Jbeta primers. The repertoire was sequenced with immunoSEQ multiplex PCR; TCRdb's copy has only in-frame clones and lacks some. The sample lists under 150,000 clones, 82% occurring once. Source material: PBMCs. Receptors originate from a male donor in good health and CMV-seropositive.

This chain links TRBV7-9 with TRBJ1-1; a weak D match, TRBD1 (6 bases). Germline V CDR1 and CDR2: SEHNR, FQNEAQ (reference sequence). The CDR3 extends over 15 amino acids. Trimming stripped 3 bases from V and 1 base from J, with 12 bases between. CDR3 nucleotide sequence: TGTGCCAGCAGCTTGGCCCGGGGGGCGAACACTGAAGCTTTCTTT. This sequence encodes CASSLARGANTEAFF.

The chain uses TRBV7-8 and TRBJ2-3; D perhaps matches TRBD1 (5 bases). With 2 bases removed from V and 3 bases from J, the gap between germline ends came to 15 bases. The CDR3 is 16 amino acids. Germline V gives CDR1 SGHVS, CDR2 FQNEAQ. The CDR3 reads CASSLQISGNTDTQYF. The CDR3 DNA is TGTGCCAGCAGCTTACAGATCTCAGGGAATACAGATACGCAGTATTTT.

This sequence joins TRBV19 and TRBJ2-5; D is perhaps TRBD2 (6 bases). V was shortened by 9 bases and J by 5 bases, with 13 bases between the two germline ends. From germline, CDR1 is LNHDA and CDR2 SQIVND (reference sequence). The CDR3 is 12 residues long. CDR3 amino acids: CASGTAGETQYF. The CDR3 DNA reads as TGTGCCAGCGGGACTGCAGGCGAGACCCAGTACTTC.